These T cell receptor beta chains were read from a single sample in a study of T cell repertoires in cytomegalovirus infection. TCRdb fed the reads into MiXCR, producing one record per CDR3 protein. This table has 370,000 or so distinct CDR3 sequences, nearly 35% appearing once. No antigens are known for them. Sequenced material: cultured PBMCs, taken from culture after CMV antigen stimulation. These receptors were obtained from a human donor in good health (CMV status not recorded). Some clones in this sample may be carry-over from other donors' samples. Each CDR3 is given with its conserved first and last residue. D genes are given only for firm matches. Expanded clones get a size class; other rows say once, few or many, or leave the size out.

v_call	clone_size	j_call	d_call	cdr3_length	cdr3_nt	cdr3_aa
TRBV30	.	TRBJ2-4	.	13	TGTGCCTGGAGTGCTTCTCTAGGGAACATTCAGTACTTC	CAWSASLGNIQYF
TRBV7-8	many	TRBJ1-6	TRBD1	16	TGTGCCAGCAGCTTATTCCGGACAGGGGTCGGTTCACCCCTCCACTTT	CASSLFRTGVGSPLHF
TRBV19	.	TRBJ1-1	.	16	TGTGCCAGTAATGCGCTGACTGGAAGGGTGAACACTGAAGCTTTCTTT	CASNALTGRVNTEAFF
TRBV7-2	many	TRBJ2-5	TRBD2	17	TGTGCCAGCAGCTCAGGACTAGCGGGAGGATGGGAAGAGACCCAGTACTTC	CASSSGLAGGWEETQYF
TRBV7-9	few	TRBJ1-1	.	15	TGTGCCAGCAGCGCAGTTCGGGGGGGGAACACTGAAGCTTTCTTT	CASSAVRGGNTEAFF
TRBV7-2	.	TRBJ2-4	.	14	TGTGCCAGCAGCCCCACGCGTGGGGGAAACATTCAGTACTTC	CASSPTRGGNIQYF
TRBV12-3/TRBV12-4	.	TRBJ1-5	.	15	TGTGCCAGCAGTTCACTACAGGGTCGGAATCAGCCCCAGCATTTT	CASSSLQGRNQPQHF
TRBV5-1	.	TRBJ2-1	TRBD2	14	TGCGCCAGCAGCCTGGCGGGAGTGCACAATGAGCAGTTCTTC	CASSLAGVHNEQFF
TRBV7-2	.	TRBJ1-3	.	15	TGTGCCAGCAGCCAAGAGGGGGGGTCGGGAAACACCATATATTTT	CASSQEGGSGNTIYF
TRBV27	few	TRBJ2-5	.	17	TGTGCCAGCAGTCCAAACCCGACCCGGGACCGAAGGGAGACCCAGTACTTC	CASSPNPTRDRRETQYF
TRBV27	.	TRBJ2-6	.	15	TGTGCCAGCAGGGGGGCACACTCTGGGGCCAACGTCCTGACTTTC	CASRGAHSGANVLTF
TRBV7-8	.	TRBJ1-1	.	10	TGTGCCAGCAGCTCCACTGAAGCTTTCTTT	CASSSTEAFF